These 10 T cell receptor beta chains came from one sample sequenced in a study of shared clonotypes between healthy human individuals (dated by TCRdb to 2020 to 2022). CD8 naive samples were CD45RO-negative cells positively selected for CCR7, giving a CD45RA+CCR7+ population that excluded TemRA cells. The method behind the library was the immunoSEQ multiplex PCR assay. The immuneACCESS repertoire file appears here via TCRdb, limited to in-frame rearrangements. These files lack a portion of the clones; in checked studies, under half of the deficit traces to unresolved V genes, and the cause of the others is not known. The sample contains 2 million to 2.5 million clones, more than 85% of them found a single time. The leading ten clones occupy under 2% of the sample. Sequencing used naive CD8+ T cells from PBMCs. Taken with the paper, the label for cell subset or site translates to: CD45RA+CCR7+. These receptors came from a man younger than 35 in good health. Some clones in this sample may be carry-over from other donors' samples.

V is TRBV13 and J is TRBJ1-2; D gene uncertain. Germline CDR1 reads PRHDT; CDR2 reads FYEKMQ (reference sequence). V was trimmed by 4 bases and J by 0 bases, leaving 15 bases between them. CDR3 size: 16 residues. In DNA, the CDR3 is TGTGCCAGCAGCTCTCTCATGGCTTCAGCTAACTATGGCTACACCTTC. Translating gives CASSSLMASANYGYTF. The entire variable domain, with the rest obtained from reference TRBV13 and TRBJ1-2, is as follows: AAGVIQSPRHLIKEKRETATLKCYPIPRHDTVYWYQQGPGQDPQFLISFYEKMQSDKGSIPDRFSAQQFSDYHSELNMSSLELGDSALYFCASSSLMASANYGYTFGSGTRLTVV.

The V gene is TRBV28, the J gene TRBJ1-1; tentatively, D is TRBD1 (6 bases). The CDR3 sequence is 16 residues long. Germline-derived CDR1 and CDR2 are MDHEN and SYDVKM. Trimming pared 3 bases from V and 4 bases from J, leaving 18 bases between. The CDR3 region has the DNA TGTGCCAGCAGTTTGCAACAGGGCCCCGTCGGCACTGAAGCTTTCTTT. This gives the protein CASSLQQGPVGTEAFF. The whole variable domain, remainder taken from reference TRBV28 and TRBJ1-1, is DVKVTQSSRYLVKRTGEKVFLECVQDMDHENMFWYRQDPGLGLRLIYFSYDVKMKEKGDIPEGYSVSREKKERFSLILESASTNQTSMYLCASSLQQGPVGTEAFFGQGTRLTVV.

Of note for this clone: Other DNA sequences in the sample encode the same CDR3. The V and J genes are TRBV9 and TRBJ2-2; D remains ambiguous. Germline-derived CDR1 and CDR2 are SGDLS and YYNGEE. V gave up 0 bases and J gave up 6 bases, with 9 bases separating them. This CDR3 has 14 amino acids. This CDR3 reads CASSVAGAAGELFF. As DNA, the CDR3 is TGTGCCAGCAGCGTAGCCGGAGCCGCCGGGGAGCTGTTTTTT.

The genes are TRBV27 and TRBJ2-7, with 10 bases that match TRBD2. Germline CDR1 and CDR2: MNHEY and SMNVEV (reference sequence). CDR3 length equals 16 residues. Unmatched junction bases numbered 7, after V lost 3 bases and J lost 2 bases. CDR3 sequence (DNA): TGTGCCAGCAGTTTTTCTAGCGGGAGTGTCGCCTACGAGCAGTACTTC. Translated, it gives CASSFSSGSVAYEQYF.

This clone is a singleton in its sample. Different DNA sequences within this sample yield the same CDR3. The chain uses TRBV9 and TRBJ2-3, with 9 positions matching TRBD2. The CDR3 runs 14 residues. J was trimmed by 5 bases and V by 3 bases; bases with no gene match: 4. Germline V CDR1 and CDR2: SGDLS, YYNGEE. The CDR3 here is CASSGSGRGDTQYF. The CDR3 coding sequence is TGTGCCAGCAGCGGTAGCGGGAGAGGAGATACGCAGTATTTT.

V usage is TRBV2 and J usage is TRBJ1-1; 9 nucleotides line up with TRBD1. Per germline, CDR1 SNHLY and CDR2 FYNNEI. After removal of 6 bases from V and 3 bases from J, the junction contained 8 bases not matched to a gene. This CDR3 comprises 15 residues. The CDR3 DNA sequence: TGTGCCAGCAGCTCCCGGACAGGGGAGGACACTGAAGCTTTCTTT. The encoded protein is CASSSRTGEDTEAFF.

This rearrangement joins TRBV5-1 to TRBJ2-1, with TRBD1 matching 9 bases. Trimming at V came to 3 bases and at J to 7 bases, leaving 5 bases not matched to a gene. Germline V lookup: CDR1 SGHRS, CDR2 YFSETQ. The CDR3 sequence is 14 residues long. CDR3 coding DNA: TGCGCCAGCAGCTCGCGCGGACAGGGGAATGAGCAGTTCTTC. As protein: CASSSRGQGNEQFF.

The chain combines TRBV27 with TRBJ1-5, with D unclear. CDR3 length equals 13 residues. The V end was cut by 4 bases, the J end by 7 bases, with 11 bases between. CDR1 and CDR2 from the germline V gene are MNHEY and SMNVEV (reference sequence). Here the CDR3 DNA reads TGTGCCAGCAGTTACCGGGCGGGACAGCCCCAGCATTTT. The encoded protein is CASSYRAGQPQHF.

The chain uses TRBV6-5 and TRBJ2-7; the match to TRBD2 covers 8 bases. CDR1 and CDR2 from the germline V gene are MNHEY and SVGAGI. V shed 8 bases, J shed 4 bases, and the junction held 7 bases outside the gene matches. The CDR3 runs to 13 residues. Here the CDR3 reads CASLGSGMYEQYF. Here the CDR3 DNA reads TGTGCCAGCTTGGGTAGCGGGATGTACGAGCAGTACTTC.

The rearrangement joins TRBV10-3 to TRBJ1-2, with TRBD1 as a possible D gene (5 bases). Germline CDR1 and CDR2: ENHRY and SYGVKD. The V and J ends lost 0 bases and 3 bases respectively, with 8 bases between them. The CDR3 is 14 amino acids. CDR3 sequence reads: CAISESGDYYGYTF. The CDR3 DNA reads TGTGCCATCAGTGAGTCGGGGGATTACTATGGCTACACCTTC.